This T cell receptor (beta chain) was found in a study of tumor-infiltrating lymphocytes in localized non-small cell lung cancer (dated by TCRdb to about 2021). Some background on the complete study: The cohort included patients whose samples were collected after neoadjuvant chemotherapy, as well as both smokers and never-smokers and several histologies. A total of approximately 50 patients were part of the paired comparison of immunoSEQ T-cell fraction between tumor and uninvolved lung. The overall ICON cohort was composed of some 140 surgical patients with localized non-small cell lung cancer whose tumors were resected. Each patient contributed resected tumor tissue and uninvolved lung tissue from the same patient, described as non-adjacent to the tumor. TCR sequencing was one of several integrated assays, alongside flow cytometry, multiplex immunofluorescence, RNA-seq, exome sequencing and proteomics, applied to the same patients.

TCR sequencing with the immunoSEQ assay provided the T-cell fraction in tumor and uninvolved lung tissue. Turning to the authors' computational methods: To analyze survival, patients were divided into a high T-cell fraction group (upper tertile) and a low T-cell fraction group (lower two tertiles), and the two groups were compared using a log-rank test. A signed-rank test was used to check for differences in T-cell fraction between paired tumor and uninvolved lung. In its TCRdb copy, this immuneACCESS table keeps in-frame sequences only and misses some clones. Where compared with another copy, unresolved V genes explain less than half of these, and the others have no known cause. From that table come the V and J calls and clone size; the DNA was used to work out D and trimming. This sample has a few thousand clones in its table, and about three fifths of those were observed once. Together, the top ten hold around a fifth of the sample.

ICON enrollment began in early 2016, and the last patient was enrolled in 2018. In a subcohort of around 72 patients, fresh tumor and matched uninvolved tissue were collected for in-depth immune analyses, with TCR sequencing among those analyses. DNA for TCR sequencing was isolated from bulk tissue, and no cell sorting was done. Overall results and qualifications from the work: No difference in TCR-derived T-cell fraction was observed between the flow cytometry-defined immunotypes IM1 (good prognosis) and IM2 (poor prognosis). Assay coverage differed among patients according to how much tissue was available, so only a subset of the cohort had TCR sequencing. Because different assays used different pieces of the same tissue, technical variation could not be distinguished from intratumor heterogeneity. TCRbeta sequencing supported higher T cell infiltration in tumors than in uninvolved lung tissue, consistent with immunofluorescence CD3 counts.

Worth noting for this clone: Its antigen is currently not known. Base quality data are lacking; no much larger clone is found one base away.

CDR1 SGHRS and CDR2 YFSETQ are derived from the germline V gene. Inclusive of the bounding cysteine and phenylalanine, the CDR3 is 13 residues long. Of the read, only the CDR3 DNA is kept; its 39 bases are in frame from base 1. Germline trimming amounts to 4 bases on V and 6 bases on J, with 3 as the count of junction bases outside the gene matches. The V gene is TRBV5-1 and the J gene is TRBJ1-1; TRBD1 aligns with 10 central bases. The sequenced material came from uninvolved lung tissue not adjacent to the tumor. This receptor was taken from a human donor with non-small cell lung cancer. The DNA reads TGCGCCAGCAGCATGGGGACAGGGGCTGAAGCTTTCTTT. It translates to CASSMGTGAEAFF.